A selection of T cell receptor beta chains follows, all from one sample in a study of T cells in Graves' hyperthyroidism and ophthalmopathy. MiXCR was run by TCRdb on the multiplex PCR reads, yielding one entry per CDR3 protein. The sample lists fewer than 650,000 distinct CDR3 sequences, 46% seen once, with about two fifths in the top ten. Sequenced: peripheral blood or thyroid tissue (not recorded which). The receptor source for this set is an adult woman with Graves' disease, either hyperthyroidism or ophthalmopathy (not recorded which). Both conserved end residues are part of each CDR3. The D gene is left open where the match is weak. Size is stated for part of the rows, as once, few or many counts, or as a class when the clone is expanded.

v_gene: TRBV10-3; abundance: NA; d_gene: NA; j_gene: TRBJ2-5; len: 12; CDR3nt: TGTGCCATCAGGGGGTCGAGGGAGACCCAGTACTTC; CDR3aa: CAIRGSRETQYF
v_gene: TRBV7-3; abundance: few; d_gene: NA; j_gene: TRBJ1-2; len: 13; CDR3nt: TGTGCCAGCAGCTTCACAGGATTAGAAGGCTACACCTTC; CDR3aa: CASSFTGLEGYTF
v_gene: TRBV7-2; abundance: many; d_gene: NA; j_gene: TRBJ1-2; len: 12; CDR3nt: TGTGCCAGCAGCCAGACAGAATATGGCTACACCTTC; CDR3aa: CASSQTEYGYTF
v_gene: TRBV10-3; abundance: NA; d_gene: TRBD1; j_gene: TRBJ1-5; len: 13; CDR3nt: TGTGCCACTGGGACAGGGTCAGGTCAGCCCCAGCATTTT; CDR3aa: CATGTGSGQPQHF
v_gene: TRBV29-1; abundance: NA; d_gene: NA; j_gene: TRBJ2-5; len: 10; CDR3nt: TGCAGCGTTGGGCAGGGAAATCAGTACTTC; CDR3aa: CSVGQGNQYF
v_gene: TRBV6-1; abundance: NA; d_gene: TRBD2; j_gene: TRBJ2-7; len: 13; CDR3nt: TGTGCCAGCAGTGGGGGGGGTGACTACGAGCAGTACTTC; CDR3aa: CASSGGGDYEQYF
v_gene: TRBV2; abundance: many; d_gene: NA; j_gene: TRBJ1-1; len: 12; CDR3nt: TGTGCCAGCAACCCCGAGACAGGTCGAGCTTTCTTT; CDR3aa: CASNPETGRAFF
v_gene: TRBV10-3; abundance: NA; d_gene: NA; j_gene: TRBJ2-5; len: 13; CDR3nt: TGTGCCAGCAGCCGGGCCATCAAAGAGACCCAGTACTTC; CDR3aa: CASSRAIKETQYF
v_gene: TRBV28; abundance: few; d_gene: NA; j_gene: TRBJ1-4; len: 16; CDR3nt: TGTGCCAGCAGCAAACGGAGTGAGACACTGCACGAAAAACTGTTTTTT; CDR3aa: CASSKRSETLHEKLFF
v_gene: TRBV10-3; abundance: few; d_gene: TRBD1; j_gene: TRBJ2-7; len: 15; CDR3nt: TGTGCCATCAGTGATCCCGGGACAGGGAGTAACGAGCAGTACTTC; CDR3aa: CAISDPGTGSNEQYF
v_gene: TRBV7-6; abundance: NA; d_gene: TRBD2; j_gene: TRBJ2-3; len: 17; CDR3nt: TGTGCCAGCAGCTTAGCAACTAGCGGGAGATTCACAGATACGCAGTATTTT; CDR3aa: CASSLATSGRFTDTQYF
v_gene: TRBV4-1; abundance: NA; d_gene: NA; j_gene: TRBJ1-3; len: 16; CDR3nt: TGCGCCAGCAGCCGGGATCTTGGCAGCTCTGGAAACACCATATATTTT; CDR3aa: CASSRDLGSSGNTIYF
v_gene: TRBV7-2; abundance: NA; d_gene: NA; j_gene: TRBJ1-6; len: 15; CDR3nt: TGTGCCAGCAGCTTAGCGGGACCCATTGGAGCACCCCTCCACTTT; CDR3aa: CASSLAGPIGAPLHF
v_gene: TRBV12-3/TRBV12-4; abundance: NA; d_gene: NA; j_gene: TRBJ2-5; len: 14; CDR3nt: TGTGCCAGCAGTTCAGCGGAAACGGAAGAGACCCAGTACTTC; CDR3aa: CASSSAETEETQYF
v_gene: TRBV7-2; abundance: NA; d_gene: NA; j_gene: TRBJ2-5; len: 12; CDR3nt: TGTGCCAGCAGCCCTGGCCCGGAGACCCAGTACTTC; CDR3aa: CASSPGPETQYF
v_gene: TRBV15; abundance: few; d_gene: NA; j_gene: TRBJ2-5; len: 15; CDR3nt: TGTGCCACCAGCGGAGGTCGTGTTGGCGGAGAGACCCAGTACTTC; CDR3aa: CATSGGRVGGETQYF
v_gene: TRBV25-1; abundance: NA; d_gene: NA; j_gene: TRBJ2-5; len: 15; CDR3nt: TGTGCCAGCAGAGGAGGGGCGGGCCCTAAAGAGACCCAGTACTTC; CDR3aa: CASRGGAGPKETQYF
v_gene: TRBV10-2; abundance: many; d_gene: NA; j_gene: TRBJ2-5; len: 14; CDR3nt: TGCGCCAGCAGTCGGGACTTATACCAAGAGACCCAGTACTTC; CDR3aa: CASSRDLYQETQYF
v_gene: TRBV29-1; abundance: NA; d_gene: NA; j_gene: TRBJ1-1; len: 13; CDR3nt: TGCAGCGCAGGGTATCAGGGGAGGACTGAAGCTTTCTTT; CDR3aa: CSAGYQGRTEAFF
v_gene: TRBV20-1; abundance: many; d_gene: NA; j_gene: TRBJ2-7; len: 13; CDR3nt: TGCAGTGCTAGGAGGCAGGACTTGTACGAGCAGTACTTC; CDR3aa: CSARRQDLYEQYF
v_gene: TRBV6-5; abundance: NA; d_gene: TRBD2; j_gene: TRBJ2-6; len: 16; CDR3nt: TGTGCCACGGGGGGGACTAGGGGTTATGGGGCCAACGTCCTGACTTTC; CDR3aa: CATGGTRGYGANVLTF
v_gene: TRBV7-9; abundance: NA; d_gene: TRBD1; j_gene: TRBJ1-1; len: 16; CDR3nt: TGTGCCAGCAGCCACCGGGACAGGGGGCGGGACACTGAAGCTTTCTTT; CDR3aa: CASSHRDRGRDTEAFF
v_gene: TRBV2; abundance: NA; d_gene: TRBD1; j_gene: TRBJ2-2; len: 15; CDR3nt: TGTGCCAGCAGGGTGACAGGGCTCAACACCGGGGAGCTGTTTTTT; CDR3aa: CASRVTGLNTGELFF
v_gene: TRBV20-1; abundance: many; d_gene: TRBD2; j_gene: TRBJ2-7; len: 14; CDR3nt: TGCAGTGCTAGAGGGGAGCGGGAGCCCTACGAGCAGTACTTC; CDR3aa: CSARGEREPYEQYF
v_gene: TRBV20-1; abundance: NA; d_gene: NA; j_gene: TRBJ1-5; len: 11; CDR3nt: TGCAGTGCTAGAGTCGGGCAGCCCCAGCATTTT; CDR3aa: CSARVGQPQHF
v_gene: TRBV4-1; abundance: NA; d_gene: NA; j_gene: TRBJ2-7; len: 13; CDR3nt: TGCGCCAGCAGCCACGGAGGGGACTACGAGCAGTACTTC; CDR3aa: CASSHGGDYEQYF
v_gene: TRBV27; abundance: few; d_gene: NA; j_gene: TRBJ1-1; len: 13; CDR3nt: TGTGCCAGCAGTTCCAGGGAGAACACTGAAGCTTTCTTT; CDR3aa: CASSSRENTEAFF
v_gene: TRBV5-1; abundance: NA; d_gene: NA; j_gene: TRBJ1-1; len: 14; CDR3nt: TGCGCCAGCACCGGTCCAGGGACGAACACTGAAGCTTTCTTT; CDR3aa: CASTGPGTNTEAFF
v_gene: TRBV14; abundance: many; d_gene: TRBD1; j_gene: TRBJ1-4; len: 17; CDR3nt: TGTGCCAGCAGCCGATACAGGGGAAGGGGAACTAATGAAAAACTGTTTTTT; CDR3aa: CASSRYRGRGTNEKLFF
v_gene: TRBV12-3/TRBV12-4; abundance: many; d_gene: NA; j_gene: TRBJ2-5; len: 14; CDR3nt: TGTGCCAGCGGTGGTGATGAGACACATTTTTCCCAGTACTTC; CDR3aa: CASGGDETHFSQYF
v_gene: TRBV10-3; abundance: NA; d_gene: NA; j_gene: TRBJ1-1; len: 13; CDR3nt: TGTGCCACACGGGACCGGGAGAACACTGAAGCTTTCTTT; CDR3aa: CATRDRENTEAFF
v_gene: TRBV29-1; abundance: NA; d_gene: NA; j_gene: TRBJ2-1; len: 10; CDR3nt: TGCAGCGTTCTGGTCAATGAGCAGTTCTTC; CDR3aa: CSVLVNEQFF
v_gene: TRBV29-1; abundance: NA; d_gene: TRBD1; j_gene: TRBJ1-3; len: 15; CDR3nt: TGCAGCAAAGCGGGGACAGATTCCTGGGGAAACACCATATATTTT; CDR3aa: CSKAGTDSWGNTIYF
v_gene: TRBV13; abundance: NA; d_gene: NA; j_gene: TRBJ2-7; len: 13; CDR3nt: TGTGCCAGCAAGGGTCCCTCCTTCGGCGAGCAGTACTTC; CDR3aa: CASKGPSFGEQYF